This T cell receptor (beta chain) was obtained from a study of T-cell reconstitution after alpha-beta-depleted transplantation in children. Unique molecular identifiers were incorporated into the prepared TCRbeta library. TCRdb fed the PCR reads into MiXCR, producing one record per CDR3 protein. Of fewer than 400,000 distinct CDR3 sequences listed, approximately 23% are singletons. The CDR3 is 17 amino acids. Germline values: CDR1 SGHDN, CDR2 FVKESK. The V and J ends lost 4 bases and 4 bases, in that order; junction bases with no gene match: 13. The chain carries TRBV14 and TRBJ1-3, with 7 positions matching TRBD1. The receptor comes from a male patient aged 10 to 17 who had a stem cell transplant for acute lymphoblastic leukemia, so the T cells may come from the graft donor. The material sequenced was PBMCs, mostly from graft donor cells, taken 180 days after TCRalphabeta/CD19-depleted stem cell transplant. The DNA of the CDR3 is TGTGCCAGCAGCCCCTCTCCGGGACAGATAAGGGGAAACACCATATATTTT. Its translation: CASSPSPGQIRGNTIYF.